These 29 T cell receptor beta chains share one sample of origin, sequenced in a study of radiation and T cells in renal cell carcinoma. Time point here: baseline pretreatment blood. Treatment defined: 15 Gy SBRT to primary tumor, nephrectomy 4 weeks later. Method: immunoSEQ multiplex PCR; TCRdb's copy keeps in-frame clones and lacks some. Seen here are about 160,000 clones, approximately 90% observed once, and the top ten hold 3.5% to 5%. Sequenced material: blood, taken from a patient whose treatment included radiotherapy and nephrectomy. Receptor source: a woman between 65 and 79 years old with renal cell carcinoma.

The chain recombines TRBV5-6 with TRBJ2-4; D may be TRBD1 or TRBD2 (5 bases each). There are 14 residues in the CDR3. Germline V gene sequence: CDR1 SGHDT, CDR2 YYEEEE. Trimming stripped 5 bases from V and 4 bases from J, with 13 bases between. The CDR3, as DNA: TGTGCCAGCAGTTTGTCCGGGACGAAAAACATTCAGTACTTC. It translates to CASSLSGTKNIQYF.

V usage is TRBV6-5 and J usage is TRBJ1-2; D not resolved. CDR3 length: 13 residues. Germline values: CDR1 MNHEY, CDR2 SVGAGI. Between the trimmed V and J ends, which lost 6 bases and 2 bases, there was a span of 10 bases. This chain's CDR3 is CASRPPGNYGYTF. The CDR3 nucleotides are TGTGCCAGCAGGCCTCCCGGAAACTATGGCTACACCTTC.

The genes are TRBV6-5 and TRBJ1-3, with a possible D match to TRBD1 (6 bases). V was trimmed by 6 bases and J by 5 bases, leaving 11 bases between them. Per the germline V gene, CDR1 is MNHEY and CDR2 is SVGAGI. The CDR3 runs 13 residues. The CDR3 is CASRQGRRNTIYF. The CDR3 DNA reads as TGTGCCAGCAGACAGGGAAGACGAAACACCATATATTTT.

The chain links TRBV10-1 to TRBJ1-1, with no clear D. Germline CDR1 is WNHNN and CDR2 is SYGVQD (reference sequence). This CDR3 contains 13 residues. Deletions cut 4 bases from V and 0 bases from J, with 6 bases between. CDR3 bases: TGCGCCAGCAGTGTTCAGATGAACACTGAAGCTTTCTTT. As protein: CASSVQMNTEAFF.

The CDR3 protein is CAITQRGQGARSGYTF. DNA of the CDR3: TGTGCCATCACCCAACGGGGACAGGGGGCTCGCAGTGGCTACACCTTC. The V call is TRBV10-3, the J call TRBJ1-2; 12 nucleotides match TRBD1. Germline values: CDR1 ENHRY, CDR2 SYGVKD. The CDR3 is made up of 16 amino acids. V dropped 7 bases and J dropped 7; count of bases not matched to a gene: 13.

V usage is TRBV11-1 and J usage is TRBJ2-5, with D perhaps matching TRBD1 or TRBD2 (5 bases each). V was cut by 7 bases and J by 3 bases, with 15 bases left in between. CDR3 size: 14 residues. Germline V gene lookup returns CDR1 SGHAT and CDR2 FQDESV (reference sequence). The CDR3 bases are TGTGCCAGCACCCGGGACGGAGTAGAAGAGACCCAGTACTTC. Encoded protein: CASTRDGVEETQYF.

This chain links TRBV28 with TRBJ1-3; D remains ambiguous. Trimming cost V 5 bases and J 0 bases, with 8 bases left between them. The length of the CDR3 is 14 residues. The V gene's germline CDR1 is MDHEN and CDR2 SYDVKM. DNA of the CDR3: TGTGCCAGCAGTGCAGTGAGCTCTGGAAACACCATATATTTT. It specifies CASSAVSSGNTIYF. Full variable domain (remainder filled in from reference TRBV28 and TRBJ1-3): DVKVTQSSRYLVKRTGEKVFLECVQDMDHENMFWYRQDPGLGLRLIYFSYDVKMKEKGDIPEGYSVSREKKERFSLILESASTNQTSMYLCASSAVSSGNTIYFGEGSWLTVV.

The chain combines TRBV27 with TRBJ1-2; 8 bases line up with TRBD1. Germline lookup yields CDR1 MNHEY and CDR2 SMNVEV (reference sequence). The CDR3 is 15 residues long. Germline trimming cut 5 bases from V and 5 bases from J; bases unmatched to any gene: 10. The DNA for the CDR3 is TGTGCCAGCAGTCCCATCGGACAGGGTATTTATGGCTACACCTTC. Protein: CASSPIGQGIYGYTF.

CDR3 protein: CASSPLVGPNEQFF. The CDR3 coding sequence is TGTGCCAGCAGCCCGCTTGTGGGGCCTAATGAGCAGTTCTTC. The V and J genes are TRBV7-3 and TRBJ2-1; maybe TRBD1 (5 bases). The germline V and J ends were trimmed by 5 bases and 7 bases, with 15 bases remaining between them. Germline CDR1 reads SGHTA; CDR2 reads FQGTGA. The CDR3 runs 14 residues.

V gene TRBV5-1 combines with J gene TRBJ2-5, with TRBD2 identical over 10 bases. With 0 bases clipped from V and 2 bases from J, the junction kept 7 bases outside the gene matches. CDR3 length: 17 amino acids. Looked up from germline, CDR1 is SGHRS and CDR2 is YFSETQ. The CDR3 protein is CASSLGIAGGQQETQYF. In DNA form, the CDR3 reads TGCGCCAGCAGCTTGGGTATAGCGGGGGGCCAGCAAGAGACCCAGTACTTC.

The chain joins TRBV7-2 to TRBJ1-2; 9 bases are shared with TRBD1. This CDR3 is 13 amino acids long. Germline trimming cut 6 bases from V and 8 bases from J; bases unmatched to any gene: 7. In germline, CDR1 is SGHTA, CDR2 FQGNSA. Written as DNA, the CDR3 is TGTGCCAGCAGAACGGGACAGGGACAAGGCTACACCTTC. Translated, it gives CASRTGQGQGYTF.

The rearrangement uses TRBV4-1 and TRBJ2-3; the D is unclear. Germline CDR1 MGHRA, CDR2 YSYEKL. CDR3 size: 13 residues. The ends were cut back, 1 base at V and 0 bases at J, with 2 bases in the middle. The DNA of the CDR3 is TGCGCCAGCAGCCAAGTAAGCACAGATACGCAGTATTTT. Its protein product is CASSQVSTDTQYF.

The rearrangement uses TRBV15 and TRBJ1-5; 7 positions match TRBD1. CDR3 length: 15 amino acids. CDR1 and CDR2 (germline): LNHNV, YYDKDF (reference sequence). V was pared by 0 bases and J by 5 bases, with 4 bases of the junction left unmatched. CDR3 nucleotide sequence: TGTGCCACCAGCAGAGACAGGGGGGAGCATCAGCCCCAGCATTTT. Its translation: CATSRDRGEHQPQHF.

The J gene is TRBJ2-7, the V gene TRBV4-2; 8 bases align to TRBD2. With 3 bases clipped from V and 6 bases from J, the junction kept 4 bases outside the gene matches. From germline, CDR1 is LGHNA and CDR2 YNFKEQ. The CDR3 loop spans 13 amino acids. The CDR3 spells CASSQGLVTEQYF. For the CDR3, the DNA is TGTGCCAGCAGCCAGGGACTAGTAACCGAGCAGTACTTC.

This chain connects TRBV7-9 to TRBJ2-1; D remains unclear. V lost 8 bases and J 0 bases, leaving 8 bases between the germline ends. The CDR3 has 13 amino acids. Germline V gives CDR1 SEHNR, CDR2 FQNEAQ (reference sequence). CDR3 DNA sequence: TGTGCCAGCGCCCTGAGCTCCTACAATGAGCAGTTCTTC. Protein sequence: CASALSSYNEQFF. Based on the CDR3 plus reference TRBV7-9 and TRBJ2-1, the full variable domain is DTGVSQNPRHKITKRGQNVTFRCDPISEHNRLYWYRQTLGQGPEFLTYFQNEAQLEKSRLLSDRFSAERPKGSFSTLEIQRTEQGDSAMYLCASALSSYNEQFFGPGTRLTVL.

On this clone itself: The same CDR3 arises from other DNA sequences in this sample as well. The chain couples TRBV28 to TRBJ1-3; D possibly corresponds to TRBD1 (5 bases). The CDR3 runs to 14 residues. Germline lookup yields CDR1 MDHEN and CDR2 SYDVKM. The V end was cut by 5 bases, the J end by 3 bases, with 11 bases between. In DNA form, the CDR3 reads TGTGCCAGCAGTCCCGGGGGGATTGGAAACACCATATATTTT. The encoded protein is CASSPGGIGNTIYF.

J is TRBJ2-7 and V is TRBV5-8, with a possible D match to TRBD2 (5 bases). Germline V gene sequence: CDR1 SGHTS, CDR2 YDEGEE. With 5 bases removed from V and 7 bases from J, the gap between germline ends came to 7 bases. This CDR3 comprises 10 residues. The CDR3 region has the DNA TGTGCCAGCAGTTGGACTGAGCAGTACTTC. Translating gives CASSWTEQYF. Looking up the rest from reference TRBV5-8 and TRBJ2-7 gives the full variable domain: EAGVTQSPTHLIKTRGQQATLRCSPISGHTSVYWYQQALGLGLQFLLWYDEGEERNRGNFPPRFSGRQFPNYSSELNVNALELEDSALYLCASSWTEQYFGPGTRLTVT.

The CDR3 sequence: CASSTRDRGAEAFF. The DNA for the CDR3 is TGTGCCAGCAGTACCCGGGACAGGGGAGCCGAAGCTTTCTTT. V and J are TRBV7-6 and TRBJ1-1; TRBD1 matches at 10 bases. CDR1 SGHVS and CDR2 FNYEAQ come from the germline V gene. The CDR3 runs to 14 residues. The trim removed 6 bases at V and 8 bases at J, leaving 9 bases unmatched.

The rearrangement links TRBV9 to TRBJ2-3; 7 bases align to TRBD2. This CDR3 has 13 residues. Germline values: CDR1 SGDLS, CDR2 YYNGEE. V shed 1 base, J shed 9 bases, and the junction held 5 bases outside the gene matches. CDR3 nucleotide sequence: TGTGCCAGCAGCGTATTTCGGCGGGGGACGCAGTATTTT. This codes for CASSVFRRGTQYF.

The V and J genes are TRBV5-1 and TRBJ2-7; the D is unclear. Germline lookup yields CDR1 SGHRS and CDR2 YFSETQ. Between the trimmed V and J ends, which lost 0 bases and 3 bases, there was a span of 7 bases. This CDR3 spans 13 amino acids. The CDR3 nucleotides read TGCGCCAGCAGCTTGGGAGCTGACTACGAGCAGTACTTC. Protein sequence: CASSLGADYEQYF.

The genes are TRBV6-5 and TRBJ1-2, with D hard to call. CDR1 and CDR2 (germline): MNHEY, SVGAGI. This CDR3 comprises 13 residues. V dropped 6 bases and J dropped 7 bases, with 15 bases sitting between them. CDR3 amino acids: CASRRDSLGGYTF. In DNA form, the CDR3 reads TGTGCCAGCAGAAGAGACTCACTCGGTGGCTACACCTTC.

V and J are TRBV19 and TRBJ2-1; 9 positions match TRBD2. Germline trimming cut 4 bases from V and 16 bases from J; bases unmatched to any gene: 20. Germline CDR1 reads LNHDA; CDR2 reads SQIVND (reference sequence). The length of the CDR3 is 16 residues. The CDR3 sequence is CASSTLGSGGPKAYFF. CDR3 sequence (DNA): TGTGCCAGTAGTACCCTAGGAAGCGGGGGGCCCAAGGCCTACTTCTTC.

This rearrangement joins TRBV5-6 to TRBJ2-2; D gene ambiguous. CDR3 size: 13 residues. The V gene's germline CDR1 is SGHDT and CDR2 YYEEEE. Trimming left V 7 bases short and J 0 bases short, with 7 bases between. CDR3 residues: CASDSSNTGELFF. The CDR3 DNA sequence: TGTGCCAGCGATTCTTCGAACACCGGGGAGCTGTTTTTT.

The rearrangement joins TRBV25-1 to TRBJ1-5; no reliable D call. V was cut by 3 bases and J by 3 bases, with 12 bases left in between. CDR1 and CDR2 from the germline V gene are MGHDK and SYGVNS. This CDR3 has 15 amino acids. The CDR3 loop reads CASSDGIGSNQPQHF. In DNA, the CDR3 is TGTGCCAGCAGTGACGGGATAGGGTCCAATCAGCCCCAGCATTTT.

The J gene is TRBJ1-1, the V gene TRBV5-1; D gene ambiguous. Trimming took off 0 bases at V and 0 bases at J, with 12 bases between the two ends. The CDR3 extends over 16 amino acids. CDR1 and CDR2 from the germline V gene are SGHRS and YFSETQ. CDR3 region: CASSLGPSEMNTEAFF. CDR3 coding DNA: TGCGCCAGCAGCTTGGGGCCCAGTGAGATGAACACTGAAGCTTTCTTT.

This chain connects TRBV7-3 to TRBJ2-5, with D unresolved. The CDR3 spans 13 residues. Germline CDR1 and CDR2: SGHTA and FQGTGA. The V gene lost 5 bases and the J gene lost 3 bases, with 10 bases spanning the gap. CDR3: CASSRSVEETQYF. The CDR3, as DNA: TGTGCCAGCAGCCGCTCAGTAGAAGAGACCCAGTACTTC.

The chain carries TRBV5-4 and TRBJ2-5, with 8 bases that match TRBD2. The germline V gene encodes CDR1 SGHNT and CDR2 YYREEE (reference sequence). The CDR3 totals 15 residues. The J segment lost 5 bases and the V segment lost 3 bases, leaving 9 bases of the junction unmatched. DNA of the CDR3: TGTGCCAGCAGCTCCCATGGACTAGCCGGGGAGACCCAGTACTTC. Residues: CASSSHGLAGETQYF.

The chain uses TRBV9 and TRBJ2-7; possibly TRBD1 for D (6 bases). This CDR3 is built from 14 residues. Trimming took off 3 bases at V and 2 bases at J, with 12 bases between the two ends. Germline CDR1 SGDLS, CDR2 YYNGEE. This CDR3 reads CASSEYRVPYEQYF. The CDR3 DNA reads TGTGCCAGCAGCGAATACAGGGTGCCCTACGAGCAGTACTTC.

The chain employs TRBV6-1 and TRBJ2-3; no firm D call. This CDR3 is built from 15 residues. Trimming pared 1 base from V and 2 bases from J, leaving 10 bases between. Germline values: CDR1 MNHNS, CDR2 SASEGT. The CDR3 region is CASSEEGRYTDTQYF. CDR3 coding DNA: TGTGCCAGCAGTGAAGAGGGAAGATACACAGATACGCAGTATTTT.